The T cell receptor beta chain under discussion was sequenced for a study of T cell repertoires in cytomegalovirus infection. Study context: In public TCR beta signatures, there were indications of both CMV infection and matching HLA type.

TCRdb reanalysed the reads using MiXCR and keeps one entry per CDR3 protein. The data hold about 110,000 distinct CDR3 sequences, with roughly a tenth observed a single time. General study points: CMV-specific HLA-C-restricted TCR beta clonotypes dominated the ex vivo response. Summed frequency of public TCR beta families distinguished CMV carriers with the relevant HLA.

About this clonotype: What it binds is unknown.

The V end lost 5 bases, the J end lost 4 bases, and 15 bases lay between the germline ends. The germline V gene encodes CDR1 MNHEY and CDR2 SMNVEV (reference sequence). The CDR3 runs 16 residues. This chain joins TRBV27 and TRBJ2-6; D is tentatively TRBD1 or TRBD2 (5 bases each). Specimen: PBMCs, sequenced either directly or after in vitro stimulation (not recorded which). The source of this sequence is a human donor in good health (CMV status not recorded). Some clones in this sample may be carry-over from other donors' samples. The CDR3 spells CASSPNGGSGANVLTF. DNA of the CDR3: TGTGCCAGCAGTCCGAATGGGGGTTCGGGGGCCAACGTCCTGACTTTC.